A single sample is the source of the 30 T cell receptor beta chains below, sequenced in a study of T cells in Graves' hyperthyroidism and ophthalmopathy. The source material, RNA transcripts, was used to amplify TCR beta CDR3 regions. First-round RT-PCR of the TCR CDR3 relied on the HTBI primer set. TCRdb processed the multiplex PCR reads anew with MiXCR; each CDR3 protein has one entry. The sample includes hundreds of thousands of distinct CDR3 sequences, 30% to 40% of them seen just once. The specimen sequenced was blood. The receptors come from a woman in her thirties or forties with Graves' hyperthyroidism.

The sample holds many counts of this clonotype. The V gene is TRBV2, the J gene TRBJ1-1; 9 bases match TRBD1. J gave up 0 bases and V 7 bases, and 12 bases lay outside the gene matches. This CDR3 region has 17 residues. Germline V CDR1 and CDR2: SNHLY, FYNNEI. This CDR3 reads CASKDLRDRAVNTEAFF. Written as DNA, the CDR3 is TGTGCCAGCAAAGACCTCAGGGACAGGGCCGTGAACACTGAAGCTTTCTTT.

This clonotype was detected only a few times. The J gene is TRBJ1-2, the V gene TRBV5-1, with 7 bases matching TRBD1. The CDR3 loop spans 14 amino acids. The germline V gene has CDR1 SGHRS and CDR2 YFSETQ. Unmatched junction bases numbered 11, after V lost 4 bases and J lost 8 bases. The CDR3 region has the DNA TGCGCCAGCAGCCAAGAGGCAGGGGGTGGAGGCTACACCTTC. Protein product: CASSQEAGGGGYTF.

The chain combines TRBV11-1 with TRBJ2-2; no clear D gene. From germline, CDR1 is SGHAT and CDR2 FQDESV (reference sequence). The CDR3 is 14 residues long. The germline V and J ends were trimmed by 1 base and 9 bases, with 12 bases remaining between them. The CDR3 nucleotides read TGTGCCAGCAGCTTAGGCCAGACGTCGCGGGAGCTGTTTTTT. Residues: CASSLGQTSRELFF.

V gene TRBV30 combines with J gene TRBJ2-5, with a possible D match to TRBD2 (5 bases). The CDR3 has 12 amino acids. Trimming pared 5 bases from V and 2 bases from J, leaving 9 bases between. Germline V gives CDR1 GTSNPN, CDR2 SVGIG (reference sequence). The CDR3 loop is CAWSPGQETQYF. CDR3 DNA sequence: TGTGCCTGGTCCCCGGGGCAAGAGACCCAGTACTTC.

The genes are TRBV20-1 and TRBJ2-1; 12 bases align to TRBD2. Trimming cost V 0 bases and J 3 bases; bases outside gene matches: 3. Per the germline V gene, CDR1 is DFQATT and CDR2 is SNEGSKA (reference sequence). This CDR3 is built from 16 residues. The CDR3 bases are TGCAGTGCTAGAGACAGGACTAGCGGGATCTACAATGAGCAGTTCTTC. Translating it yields CSARDRTSGIYNEQFF.

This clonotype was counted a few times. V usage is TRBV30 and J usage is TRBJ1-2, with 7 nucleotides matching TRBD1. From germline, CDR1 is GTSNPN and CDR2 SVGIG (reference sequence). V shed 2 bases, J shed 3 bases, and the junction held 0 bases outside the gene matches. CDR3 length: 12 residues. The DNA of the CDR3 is TGTGCCTGGAGTCAGGGGGACTATGGCTACACCTTC. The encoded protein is CAWSQGDYGYTF.

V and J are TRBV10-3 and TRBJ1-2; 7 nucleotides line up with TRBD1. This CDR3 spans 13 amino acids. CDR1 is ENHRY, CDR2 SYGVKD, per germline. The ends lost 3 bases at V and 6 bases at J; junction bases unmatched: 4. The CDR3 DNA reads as TGTGCCATCAGTGAAAAGGACAGGCATGGCTACACCTTC. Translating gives CAISEKDRHGYTF.

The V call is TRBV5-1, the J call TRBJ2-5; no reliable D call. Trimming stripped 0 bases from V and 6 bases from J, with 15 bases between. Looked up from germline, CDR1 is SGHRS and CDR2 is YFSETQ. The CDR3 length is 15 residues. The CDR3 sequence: CASSLGALPEKTQYF. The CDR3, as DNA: TGCGCCAGCAGCTTGGGGGCGCTACCAGAAAAGACCCAGTACTTC.

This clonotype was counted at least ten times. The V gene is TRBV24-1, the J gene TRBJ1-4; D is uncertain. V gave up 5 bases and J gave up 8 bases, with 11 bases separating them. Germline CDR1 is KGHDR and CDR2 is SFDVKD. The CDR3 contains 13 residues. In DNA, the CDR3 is TGTGCCACCAGTGGTCGTGAAGGAGAAAAACTGTTTTTT. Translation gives CATSGREGEKLFF.

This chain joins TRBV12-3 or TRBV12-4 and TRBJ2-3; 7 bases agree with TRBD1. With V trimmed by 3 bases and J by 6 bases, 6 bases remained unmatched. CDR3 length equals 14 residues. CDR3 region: CASSFPGGMDTQYF. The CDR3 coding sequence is TGTGCCAGCAGTTTCCCAGGGGGAATGGATACGCAGTATTTT.

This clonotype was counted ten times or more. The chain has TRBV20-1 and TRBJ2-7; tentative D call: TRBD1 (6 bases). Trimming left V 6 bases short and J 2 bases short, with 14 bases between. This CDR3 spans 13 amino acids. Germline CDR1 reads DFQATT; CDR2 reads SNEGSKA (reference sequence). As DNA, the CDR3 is TGCAGTGCCCCCGACAGGATAACCTACGAGCAGTACTTC. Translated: CSAPDRITYEQYF.

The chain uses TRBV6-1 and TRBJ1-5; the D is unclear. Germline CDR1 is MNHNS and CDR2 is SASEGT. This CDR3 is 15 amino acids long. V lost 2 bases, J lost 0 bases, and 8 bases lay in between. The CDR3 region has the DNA TGTGCCAGCAGTGAAATGGCGGTTAGCAATCAGCCCCAGCATTTT. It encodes CASSEMAVSNQPQHF.

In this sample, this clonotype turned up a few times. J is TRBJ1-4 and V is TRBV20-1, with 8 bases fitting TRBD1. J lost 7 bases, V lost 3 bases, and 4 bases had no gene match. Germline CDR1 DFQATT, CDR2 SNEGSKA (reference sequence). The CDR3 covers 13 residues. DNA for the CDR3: TGCAGTGCTAGGGGACAGGTTTTTGAAAAACTGTTTTTT. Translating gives CSARGQVFEKLFF.

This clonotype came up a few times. The CDR3 loop is CASSTTSFNEQYF. The DNA for the CDR3 is TGTGCCAGCAGCACAACTAGTTTCAACGAGCAGTACTTC. The chain uses TRBV27 and TRBJ2-7; D is perhaps TRBD2 (5 bases). The CDR3 contains 13 residues. Germline CDR1 and CDR2: MNHEY and SMNVEV (reference sequence). The V and J ends lost 6 bases and 5 bases respectively, with 14 bases between them.

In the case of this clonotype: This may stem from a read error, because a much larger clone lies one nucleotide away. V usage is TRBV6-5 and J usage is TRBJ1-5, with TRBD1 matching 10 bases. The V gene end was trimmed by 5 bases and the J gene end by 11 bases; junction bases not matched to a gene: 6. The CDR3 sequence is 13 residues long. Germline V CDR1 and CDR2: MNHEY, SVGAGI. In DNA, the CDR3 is TGTGCCAGCAGTGGGACAGGGGCCCTGGCCCAGCATTTT. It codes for CASSGTGALAQHF.

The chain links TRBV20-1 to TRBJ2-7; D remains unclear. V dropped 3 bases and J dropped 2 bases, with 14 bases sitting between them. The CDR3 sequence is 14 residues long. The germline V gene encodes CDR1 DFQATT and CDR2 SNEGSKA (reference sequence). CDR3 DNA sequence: TGCAGTGCTAGTTCGGCTGACATAACCTACGAGCAGTACTTC. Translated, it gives CSASSADITYEQYF.

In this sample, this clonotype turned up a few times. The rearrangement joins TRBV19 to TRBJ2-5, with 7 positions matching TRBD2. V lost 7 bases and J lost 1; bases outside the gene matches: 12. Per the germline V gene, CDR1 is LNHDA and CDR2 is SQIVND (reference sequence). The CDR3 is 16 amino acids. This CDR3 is CASTRSTSTLQETQYF. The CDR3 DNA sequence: TGTGCCAGTACTAGGTCGACTAGCACCCTCCAAGAGACCCAGTACTTC. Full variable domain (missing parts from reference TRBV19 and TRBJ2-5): DGGITQSPKYLFRKEGQNVTLSCEQNLNHDAMYWYRQDPGQGLRLIYYSQIVNDFQKGDIAEGYSVSREKKESFPLTVTSAQKNPTAFYLCASTRSTSTLQETQYFGPGTRLLVL.

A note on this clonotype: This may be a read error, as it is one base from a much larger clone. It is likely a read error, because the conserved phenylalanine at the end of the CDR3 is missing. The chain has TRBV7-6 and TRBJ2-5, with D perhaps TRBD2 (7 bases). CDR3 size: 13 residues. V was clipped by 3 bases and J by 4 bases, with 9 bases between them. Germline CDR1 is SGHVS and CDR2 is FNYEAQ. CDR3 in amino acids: CASSFAGAETQYL. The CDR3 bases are TGTGCCAGCAGCTTTGCGGGGGCAGAGACCCAGTACCTC.

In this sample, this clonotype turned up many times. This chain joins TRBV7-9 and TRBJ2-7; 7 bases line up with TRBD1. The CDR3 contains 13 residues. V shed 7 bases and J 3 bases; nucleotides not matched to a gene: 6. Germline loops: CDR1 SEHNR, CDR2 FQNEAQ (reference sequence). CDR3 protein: CASTRDRNYEQYF. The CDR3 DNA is TGTGCCAGCACCCGGGACAGAAACTACGAGCAGTACTTC.

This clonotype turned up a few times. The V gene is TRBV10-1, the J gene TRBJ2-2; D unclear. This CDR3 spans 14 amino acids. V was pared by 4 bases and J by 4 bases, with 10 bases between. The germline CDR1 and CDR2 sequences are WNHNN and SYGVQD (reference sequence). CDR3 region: CASSAAPTTGELFF. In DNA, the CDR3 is TGCGCCAGCAGTGCGGCACCCACCACCGGGGAGCTGTTTTTT.

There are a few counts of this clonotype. This chain's CDR3 is CASSLGPGTIATF. The DNA of the CDR3 is TGTGCCAGCAGCCTGGGCCCCGGGACCATCGCTACCTTC. The chain links TRBV28 to TRBJ1-2, with TRBD1 as a possible D gene (5 bases). This CDR3 has 13 residues. CDR1 is MDHEN and CDR2 is SYDVKM in the germline V gene. The ends were cut back, 6 bases at V and 14 bases at J, with 22 bases in the middle.

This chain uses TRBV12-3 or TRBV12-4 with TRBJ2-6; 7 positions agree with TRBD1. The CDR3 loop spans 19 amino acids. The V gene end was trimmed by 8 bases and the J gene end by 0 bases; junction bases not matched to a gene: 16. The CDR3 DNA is TGTGCCAGCGCACCCGTTGGTGCAGGGGGTCTCTCTGGGGCCAACGTCCTGACTTTC. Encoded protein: CASAPVGAGGLSGANVLTF.

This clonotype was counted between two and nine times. Written as DNA, the CDR3 is TGTGCCAGCAGACCGGGGGGGGGTGAAGCTTTCTTT. Protein product: CASRPGGGEAFF. This chain joins TRBV7-9 and TRBJ1-1; perhaps TRBD1 as D (5 bases). The germline gives CDR1 SEHNR, CDR2 FQNEAQ (reference sequence). This CDR3 region has 12 residues. V lost 6 bases and J 7 bases, leaving 12 bases between the germline ends. Variable domain in full (rest from reference TRBV7-9 and TRBJ1-1): DTGVSQNPRHKITKRGQNVTFRCDPISEHNRLYWYRQTLGQGPEFLTYFQNEAQLEKSRLLSDRFSAERPKGSFSTLEIQRTEQGDSAMYLCASRPGGGEAFFGQGTRLTVV.

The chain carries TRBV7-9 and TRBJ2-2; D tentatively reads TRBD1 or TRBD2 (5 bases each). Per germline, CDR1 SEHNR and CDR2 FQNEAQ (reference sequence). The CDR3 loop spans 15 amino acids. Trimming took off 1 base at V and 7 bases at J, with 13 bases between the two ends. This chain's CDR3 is CASSLGGASGGELFF. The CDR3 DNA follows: TGTGCCAGCAGCTTAGGAGGGGCCTCCGGCGGGGAGCTGTTTTTT. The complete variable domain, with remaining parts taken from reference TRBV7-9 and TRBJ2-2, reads DTGVSQNPRHKITKRGQNVTFRCDPISEHNRLYWYRQTLGQGPEFLTYFQNEAQLEKSRLLSDRFSAERPKGSFSTLEIQRTEQGDSAMYLCASSLGGASGGELFFGEGSRLTVL.

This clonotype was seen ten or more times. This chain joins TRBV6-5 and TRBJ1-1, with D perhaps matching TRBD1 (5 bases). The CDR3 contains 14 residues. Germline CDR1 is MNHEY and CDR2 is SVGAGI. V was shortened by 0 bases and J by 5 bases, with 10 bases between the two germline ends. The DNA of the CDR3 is TGTGCCAGCAGTTACTCGGGGGGAAGGACTGAAGCTTTCTTT. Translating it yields CASSYSGGRTEAFF.

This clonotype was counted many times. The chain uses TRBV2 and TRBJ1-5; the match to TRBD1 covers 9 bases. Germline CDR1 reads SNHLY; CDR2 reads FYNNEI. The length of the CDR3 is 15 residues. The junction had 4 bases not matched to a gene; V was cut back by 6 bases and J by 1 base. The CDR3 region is CASSGQGPSNQPQHF. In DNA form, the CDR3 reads TGTGCCAGCAGCGGACAGGGGCCAAGCAATCAGCCCCAGCATTTT.

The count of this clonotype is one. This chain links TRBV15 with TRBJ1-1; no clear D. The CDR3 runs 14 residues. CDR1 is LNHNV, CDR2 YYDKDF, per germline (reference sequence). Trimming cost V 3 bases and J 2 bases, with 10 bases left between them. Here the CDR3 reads CATSSFNSNTEAFF. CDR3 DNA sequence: TGTGCCACCAGCAGTTTCAATAGTAACACTGAAGCTTTCTTT.

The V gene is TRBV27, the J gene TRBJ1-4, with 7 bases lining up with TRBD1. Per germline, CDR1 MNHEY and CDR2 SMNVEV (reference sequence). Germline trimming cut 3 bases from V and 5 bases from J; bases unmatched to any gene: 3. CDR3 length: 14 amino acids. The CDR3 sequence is CASSLGQKNEKLFF. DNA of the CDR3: TGTGCCAGCAGTTTGGGACAGAAGAATGAAAAACTGTTTTTT.

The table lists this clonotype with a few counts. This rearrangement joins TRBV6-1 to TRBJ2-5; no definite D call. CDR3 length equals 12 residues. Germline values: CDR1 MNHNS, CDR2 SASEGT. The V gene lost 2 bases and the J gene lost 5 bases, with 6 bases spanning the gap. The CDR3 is CASSERLETQYF. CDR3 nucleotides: TGTGCCAGCAGTGAAAGGTTGGAGACCCAGTACTTC.

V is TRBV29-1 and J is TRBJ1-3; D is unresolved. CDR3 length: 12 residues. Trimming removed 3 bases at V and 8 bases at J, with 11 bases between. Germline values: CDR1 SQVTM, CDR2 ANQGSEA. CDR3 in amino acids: CSVDDGEDTIYF. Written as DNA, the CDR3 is TGCAGCGTTGACGACGGGGAGGACACCATATATTTT.